A selection of T cell receptor beta chains follows, all from one sample in a study of OX40 agonist ivuxolimab in advanced cancers. Only in-frame clones appear in the TCRdb table, and some are missing; sequencing was by immunoSEQ multiplex PCR. The repertoire holds approximately 77,000 clones, with 84% as singletons. The material was CD4+ or CD8+ T cells sorted from blood, obtained in a trial of the OX40 agonist ivuxolimab. These receptors originate from an adult with an advanced solid tumor such as melanoma, head and neck, liver or kidney cancer. CDR3s include the opening cysteine and the closing phenylalanine or tryptophan. The D gene is left open where the match is weak. Size is stated for part of the rows, as once, few or many counts, or as a class when the clone is expanded.

d_call: -; j_call: TRBJ2-7; clone_size: -; v_call: TRBV7-9; cdr3_nt: TGTGCCAGCAGCTTAGGCCCTAGATACGAGCAGTACTTC; cdr3_aa: CASSLGPRYEQYF
d_call: -; j_call: TRBJ2-5; clone_size: -; v_call: TRBV5-4; cdr3_nt: TGTGCCAGCAGCTTGGTCGCGAGGACCCTCGGGGAGCAGTACTTC; cdr3_aa: CASSLVARTLGEQYF
d_call: TRBD1; j_call: TRBJ2-2; clone_size: -; v_call: TRBV25-1; cdr3_nt: TGTGCCAGCAGAGACAGGGGTTTGACCGGGGAGCTGTTTTTT; cdr3_aa: CASRDRGLTGELFF
d_call: -; j_call: TRBJ1-5; clone_size: -; v_call: TRBV10-3; cdr3_nt: TGTGCCATCAATGCGAAGAGCAATCAGCCCCAGCATTTT; cdr3_aa: CAINAKSNQPQHF
d_call: -; j_call: TRBJ2-6; clone_size: few; v_call: TRBV7-9; cdr3_nt: TGTGCCAGCAGCCACTTCCGGGCCCTTCGTTCTGGGGCCAACGTCCTGACTTTC; cdr3_aa: CASSHFRALRSGANVLTF
d_call: -; j_call: TRBJ1-1; clone_size: -; v_call: TRBV27; cdr3_nt: TGTGCCAGCAGTTTATTGGGGGCGAACACTGAAGCTTTCTTT; cdr3_aa: CASSLLGANTEAFF
d_call: -; j_call: TRBJ2-1; clone_size: -; v_call: TRBV25-1; cdr3_nt: TGTGCCAGCAGTGAACCCTGGACCTACAATGAGCAGTTCTTC; cdr3_aa: CASSEPWTYNEQFF
d_call: -; j_call: TRBJ1-2; clone_size: -; v_call: TRBV5-4; cdr3_nt: TGTGCCAGCAGCGTAAGCAGGGACGGAAAAGGCTACACCTTC; cdr3_aa: CASSVSRDGKGYTF
d_call: -; j_call: TRBJ2-7; clone_size: -; v_call: TRBV6-6; cdr3_nt: TGTGCCAGCAGTACGACTGGATCCTACGAGCAGTACTTC; cdr3_aa: CASSTTGSYEQYF
d_call: TRBD1; j_call: TRBJ1-6; clone_size: -; v_call: TRBV28; cdr3_nt: TGTGCCAGCAGTCCGGGACAGAGCCTTTCACCCCTCCACTTT; cdr3_aa: CASSPGQSLSPLHF
d_call: TRBD2; j_call: TRBJ2-5; clone_size: -; v_call: TRBV7-9; cdr3_nt: TGTGCCAGCAGCTTAGGGGCGGGGGGTTCGGAGACCCAGTACTTC; cdr3_aa: CASSLGAGGSETQYF
d_call: -; j_call: TRBJ2-7; clone_size: -; v_call: TRBV5-4; cdr3_nt: TGTGCCAGCAGCTCCAGAGGCCGGAGCAGGGCCAGCGACGAGCAGTATTTC; cdr3_aa: CASSSRGRSRASDEQYF
d_call: -; j_call: TRBJ2-1; clone_size: -; v_call: TRBV30; cdr3_nt: TGTGCCTGGGACGGACTGAGCTCCTACAATGAGCAGTTCTTC; cdr3_aa: CAWDGLSSYNEQFF
d_call: -; j_call: TRBJ1-1; clone_size: -; v_call: TRBV11-3; cdr3_nt: TGTGCCAGCAGCTTAGTGCAGTGGGGAGGGAACACTGAAGCTTTCTTT; cdr3_aa: CASSLVQWGGNTEAFF
d_call: -; j_call: TRBJ1-5; clone_size: once; v_call: TRBV18; cdr3_nt: TGTGCCAGCTCACCAAACACCTATCAGCCCCAGCATTTT; cdr3_aa: CASSPNTYQPQHF
d_call: -; j_call: TRBJ1-1; clone_size: -; v_call: TRBV18; cdr3_nt: TGTGCCAGCTCACGGGTTGGGGTTGTCGGCACTGAAGCTTTCTTT; cdr3_aa: CASSRVGVVGTEAFF
d_call: -; j_call: TRBJ2-2; clone_size: -; v_call: TRBV7-2; cdr3_nt: TGTGCCAGCAGCCTTCTTACTAGGAACACCGGGGAGCTGTTTTTT; cdr3_aa: CASSLLTRNTGELFF
d_call: TRBD1; j_call: TRBJ2-2; clone_size: -; v_call: TRBV7-8; cdr3_nt: TGTGCCAGCAGCTTAGCGGGACAGGCCGCAACCGGGGAGCTGTTTTTT; cdr3_aa: CASSLAGQAATGELFF
d_call: -; j_call: TRBJ1-4; clone_size: once; v_call: TRBV9; cdr3_nt: TGTGCCAGCAGCGCCCACCTCGACCCTAATGAAAAACTGTTTTTT; cdr3_aa: CASSAHLDPNEKLFF
d_call: -; j_call: TRBJ1-2; clone_size: -; v_call: TRBV7-8; cdr3_nt: TGTGCCAGCAGCTTAGGCAGGGGTAATGGCTACACCTTC; cdr3_aa: CASSLGRGNGYTF
d_call: -; j_call: TRBJ2-1; clone_size: -; v_call: TRBV21-1; cdr3_nt: TGTGCCAGCAGCCCGCGGGGCACAGGGAGGGGCTACAATGAGCAGTTCTTC; cdr3_aa: CASSPRGTGRGYNEQFF
d_call: -; j_call: TRBJ2-2; clone_size: -; v_call: TRBV5-6; cdr3_nt: TGTGCCAGCAGCTTCCGACAGGTGTACACCGGGGAGCTGTTTTTT; cdr3_aa: CASSFRQVYTGELFF
d_call: TRBD2; j_call: TRBJ2-1; clone_size: -; v_call: TRBV27; cdr3_nt: TGTGCCAGCAGTGCACTAGCGGGAGTAGTAGATGAGCAGTTCTTC; cdr3_aa: CASSALAGVVDEQFF
d_call: TRBD1; j_call: TRBJ2-7; clone_size: many; v_call: TRBV29-1; cdr3_nt: TGCAGCGTCCGAGGTGGGACAGGGATAGGGGACGAGCAGTACTTC; cdr3_aa: CSVRGGTGIGDEQYF
d_call: -; j_call: TRBJ2-3; clone_size: -; v_call: TRBV7-2; cdr3_nt: TGTGCCAGCAGCTTAGGGTTCGGGAGAGATAAGTATTTT; cdr3_aa: CASSLGFGRDKYF
d_call: -; j_call: TRBJ2-7; clone_size: -; v_call: TRBV14; cdr3_nt: TGTGCCAGCAGCCAAGATTGGATAAGAGGGGCCTACGAGCAGTACTTC; cdr3_aa: CASSQDWIRGAYEQYF
d_call: TRBD1; j_call: TRBJ1-2; clone_size: once; v_call: TRBV27; cdr3_nt: TGTGCCAGCAGTTCCTGGGACAGGGTAGGTGGCTACACCTTC; cdr3_aa: CASSSWDRVGGYTF
d_call: -; j_call: TRBJ1-1; clone_size: once; v_call: TRBV7-9; cdr3_nt: TGTGCCAGCAGCTTAGCGCTGACCGGTCCTGAAGCTTTCTTT; cdr3_aa: CASSLALTGPEAFF
d_call: -; j_call: TRBJ2-5; clone_size: -; v_call: TRBV30; cdr3_nt: TGTGCCTGGAGTGTCCTCCGGGGGACCCAAGAGACCCAGTACTTC; cdr3_aa: CAWSVLRGTQETQYF
d_call: -; j_call: TRBJ2-1; clone_size: -; v_call: TRBV7-2; cdr3_nt: TGTGCCAGCAGCTTATACGGGGAAAAGCAGTTCTTC; cdr3_aa: CASSLYGEKQFF
d_call: TRBD1; j_call: TRBJ2-3; clone_size: -; v_call: TRBV5-8; cdr3_nt: TGTGCCAGCACCTCGACAGGGTTGAGGACAGATACGCAGTATTTT; cdr3_aa: CASTSTGLRTDTQYF
d_call: -; j_call: TRBJ2-5; clone_size: once; v_call: TRBV27; cdr3_nt: TGTGCCAGCACCCTATCCGGGACCAGAGGAGAGACCCAGTACTTC; cdr3_aa: CASTLSGTRGETQYF
d_call: TRBD1; j_call: TRBJ1-1; clone_size: -; v_call: TRBV5-6; cdr3_nt: TGTGCCAGCAGCTTGGCGGACAGGGAGAACACTGAAGCTTTCTTT; cdr3_aa: CASSLADRENTEAFF
d_call: TRBD1; j_call: TRBJ2-7; clone_size: once; v_call: TRBV28; cdr3_nt: TGTGCCAGCAAGAGACAGGGGGCCTACGGGCAGTACTTC; cdr3_aa: CASKRQGAYGQYF
d_call: -; j_call: TRBJ2-3; clone_size: -; v_call: TRBV15; cdr3_nt: TGTGCCACCAGCAGAGCCCTACAGGGAGTGAGGACAGATACGCAGTATTTT; cdr3_aa: CATSRALQGVRTDTQYF
d_call: TRBD1; j_call: TRBJ1-5; clone_size: -; v_call: TRBV27; cdr3_nt: TGTGCCAGCAGTTTGACCCGGGACAGGGGCGGGAGCAATCAGCCCCAGCATTTT; cdr3_aa: CASSLTRDRGGSNQPQHF